Listed below are T cell receptor beta chains from one sample, sequenced in a study of cytotoxic CD8 clonotypes in ibrutinib-treated CLL. The method was immunoSEQ multiplex PCR; TCRdb's version includes in-frame clones alone and lacks a portion of them. The repertoire has under 300,000 clones, roughly three quarters of them found once; the top ten carry about 5.3%. Sequenced material: PBMCs, taken at disease progression, from a patient treated with ibrutinib. The receptors derive from a human donor with chronic lymphocytic leukemia. Each CDR3 is given with its conserved first and last residue. A D gene is named only where the DNA matches it firmly. A row's size may be missing; if present it is once, few, many or a size class.

CDR3 length	D gene	V gene	clone size	J gene	CDR3 DNA	CDR3 protein
13	-	TRBV7-2	-	TRBJ2-3	TGTGCCAGCAGCTCCGACAGGAGGGATACGCAGTATTTT	CASSSDRRDTQYF
14	TRBD2	TRBV27	once	TRBJ2-1	TGTGCCAGCATCTCTCGGACTAGCCACAATGAGCAGTTCTTC	CASISRTSHNEQFF
12	TRBD1	TRBV2	-	TRBJ1-2	TGTGCCAGCTGGCAGGGGGCTGAAGGCTACACCTTC	CASWQGAEGYTF
13	TRBD1	TRBV25-1	once	TRBJ1-2	TGTGCCAGCAGTGAGGGGACAGGCGGAGGGTACACCTTC	CASSEGTGGGYTF
14	-	TRBV7-9	-	TRBJ1-4	TGTGCCAGCAGCCCGGGACACGGTAATGAAAAACTGTTTTTT	CASSPGHGNEKLFF
14	-	TRBV19	-	TRBJ1-1	TGTGCCAGTAGTATAGCGCACATGAACACTGAAGCTTTCTTT	CASSIAHMNTEAFF
16	TRBD1	TRBV4-3	-	TRBJ2-1	TGCGCCAGCAGCCAAGCCGGGACAGGGCCCCACAATGAGCAGTTCTTC	CASSQAGTGPHNEQFF
12	-	TRBV7-9	once	TRBJ1-1	TGTGCCAGCAGCCTGGGGGGGATTGAAGCTTTCTTT	CASSLGGIEAFF
12	-	TRBV18	-	TRBJ1-1	TGTGCCAGCTCACCGACGAGGGGTGAAGCTTTCTTT	CASSPTRGEAFF
14	TRBD1	TRBV2	few	TRBJ2-7	TGTGCCAGCCGAAGGACAGGGGGCTCCTACGAGCAGTACTTC	CASRRTGGSYEQYF
15	TRBD2	TRBV10-3	-	TRBJ2-7	TGTGCCATCAGTGACTCTAGCGGGAGATTGTACGAGCAGTACTTC	CAISDSSGRLYEQYF
17	TRBD2	TRBV10-2	-	TRBJ2-7	TGCGCCAGCAGGGCGGGACTAGCGGGAGGGCTCTCCTACGAGCAGTACTTC	CASRAGLAGGLSYEQYF
15	TRBD2	TRBV7-3	-	TRBJ2-3	TGTGCCAGCAGCTTATATGCGGGGGGGCTAGATACGCAGTATTTT	CASSLYAGGLDTQYF
16	TRBD2	TRBV15	-	TRBJ2-1	TGTGCCACCAGCAGAGATCCGGCGGGAGGCCGAAGTGAGCAGTTCTTC	CATSRDPAGGRSEQFF
16	TRBD1	TRBV5-8	few	TRBJ1-6	TGTGCCAGCAGCTTAACAGGGGGCGTGGGGAGTTCACCCCTCCACTTT	CASSLTGGVGSSPLHF
16	-	TRBV5-1	few	TRBJ1-6	TGCGCCAGCAGCTTGGCCCCGCGACGGGATAATTCACCCCTCCACTTT	CASSLAPRRDNSPLHF
16	-	TRBV7-9	-	TRBJ2-1	TGTGCCAGCAGCTCCTGGACGGAGAGCTCCTACAATGAGCAGTTCTTC	CASSSWTESSYNEQFF
16	-	TRBV7-6	few	TRBJ2-7	TGTGCCAGCAGCAGCGAACGGGCTTCAGTCCCCTACGAGCAGTACTTC	CASSSERASVPYEQYF
15	-	TRBV10-3	-	TRBJ2-7	TGTGCCATCAGTGAGTCGAACAGGGCAACCTACGAGCAGTACTTC	CAISESNRATYEQYF
12	TRBD1	TRBV9	-	TRBJ1-2	TGTGCCAGCCTTGACAGGGGTTGGGGCTACACCTTC	CASLDRGWGYTF
13	-	TRBV6-5	-	TRBJ2-5	TGTGCCAGCAGGGGGAGTTTAGGAGAGACCCAGTACTTC	CASRGSLGETQYF
15	-	TRBV9	-	TRBJ1-5	TGTGCCAGCAGCGTTGCAGGAGATAGCAATCAGCCCCAGCATTTT	CASSVAGDSNQPQHF
14	TRBD1	TRBV7-3	-	TRBJ2-1	TGTGCCAGCAGCCGGGACAGGGGGCCCTTTGAGCAGTTCTTC	CASSRDRGPFEQFF
13	-	TRBV6-4	-	TRBJ2-1	TGTGCCAGCAGTGCGCTAGCGACCCATGAGCAGTTCTTC	CASSALATHEQFF
14	-	TRBV30	-	TRBJ1-5	TGTGCCTGGAGCTGGGACCGCCCTGAGGAGCCCCAGCATTTT	CAWSWDRPEEPQHF
13	-	TRBV27	many	TRBJ2-1	TGTGCCAGCAGTTTAAAAGGTTCAGATCAGCAGTTCTTC	CASSLKGSDQQFF
13	TRBD1	TRBV28	-	TRBJ2-7	TGTGCCAGCAGTTCGAGGGGGCTCTACGAGCAGTACTTC	CASSSRGLYEQYF